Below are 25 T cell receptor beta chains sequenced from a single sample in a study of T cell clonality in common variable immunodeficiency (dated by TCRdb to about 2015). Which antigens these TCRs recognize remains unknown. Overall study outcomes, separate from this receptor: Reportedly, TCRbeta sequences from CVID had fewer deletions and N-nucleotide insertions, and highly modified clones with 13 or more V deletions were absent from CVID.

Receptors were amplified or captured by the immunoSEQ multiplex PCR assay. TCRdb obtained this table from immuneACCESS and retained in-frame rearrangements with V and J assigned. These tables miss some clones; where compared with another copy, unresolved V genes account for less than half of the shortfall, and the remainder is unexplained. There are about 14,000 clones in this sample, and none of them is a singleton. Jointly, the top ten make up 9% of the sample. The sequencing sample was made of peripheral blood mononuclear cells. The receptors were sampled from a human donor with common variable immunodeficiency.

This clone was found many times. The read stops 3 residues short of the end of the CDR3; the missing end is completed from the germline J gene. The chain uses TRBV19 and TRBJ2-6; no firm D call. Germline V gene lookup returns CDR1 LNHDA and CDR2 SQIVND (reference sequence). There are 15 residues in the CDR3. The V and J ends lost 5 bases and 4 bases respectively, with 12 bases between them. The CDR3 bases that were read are TGTGCCAGTAGTGGCCAGGCGCTGGGGGCCAACGTC. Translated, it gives CASSGQALGANV. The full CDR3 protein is CASSGQALGANVLTF.

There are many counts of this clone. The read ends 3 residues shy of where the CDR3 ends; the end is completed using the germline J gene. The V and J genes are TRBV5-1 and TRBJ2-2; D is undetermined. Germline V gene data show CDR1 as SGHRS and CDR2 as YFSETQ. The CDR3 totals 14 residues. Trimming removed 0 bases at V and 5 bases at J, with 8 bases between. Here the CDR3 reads CASSLEVRTGELFF. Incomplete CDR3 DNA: TGCGCCAGCAGCTTGGAAGTACGGACCGGGGAG.

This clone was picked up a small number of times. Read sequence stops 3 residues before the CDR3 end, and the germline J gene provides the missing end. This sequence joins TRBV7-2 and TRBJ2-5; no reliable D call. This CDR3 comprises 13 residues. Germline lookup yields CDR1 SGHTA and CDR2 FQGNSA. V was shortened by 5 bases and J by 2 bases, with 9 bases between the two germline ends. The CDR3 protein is CASSLTPQETQYF. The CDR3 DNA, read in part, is TGTGCCAGCAGCCTGACACCTCAAGAGACC.

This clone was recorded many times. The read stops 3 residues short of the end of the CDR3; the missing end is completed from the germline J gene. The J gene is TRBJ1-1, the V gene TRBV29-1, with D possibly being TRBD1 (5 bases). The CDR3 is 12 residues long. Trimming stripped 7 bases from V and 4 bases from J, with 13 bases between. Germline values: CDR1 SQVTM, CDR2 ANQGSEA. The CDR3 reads CSGSQRGTEAFF. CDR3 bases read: TGCAGCGGGTCACAGAGGGGCACTGAA.

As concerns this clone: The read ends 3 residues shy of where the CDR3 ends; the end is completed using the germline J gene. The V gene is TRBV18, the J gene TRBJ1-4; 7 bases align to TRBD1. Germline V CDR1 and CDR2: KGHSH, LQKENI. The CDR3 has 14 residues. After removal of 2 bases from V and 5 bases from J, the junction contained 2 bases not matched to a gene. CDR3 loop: CASSPDRVNEKLFF. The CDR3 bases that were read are TGTGCCAGCTCACCAGACAGGGTGAATGAAAAA.

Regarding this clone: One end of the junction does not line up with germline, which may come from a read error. This CDR3 reads CSSSLGSDQPQHF. The sequenced part of the CDR3 DNA is TGTTCCAGCAGCTTGGGTAGCGATCAGCCC. J is TRBJ1-5 and V is TRBV7-9, with no clear D. The read finishes 3 residues shy of the CDR3 end, and the germline J gene is used to complete it. This CDR3 is built from 13 residues. In germline, CDR1 is SEHNR, CDR2 FQNEAQ (reference sequence).

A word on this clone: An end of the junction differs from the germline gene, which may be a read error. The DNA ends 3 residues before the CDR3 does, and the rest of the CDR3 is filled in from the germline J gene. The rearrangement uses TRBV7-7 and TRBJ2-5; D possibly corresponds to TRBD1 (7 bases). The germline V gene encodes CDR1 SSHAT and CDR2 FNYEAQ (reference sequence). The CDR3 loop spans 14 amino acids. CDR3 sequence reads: CASSSRGAGETQYF. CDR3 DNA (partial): TGTGCTAGCAGTTCCAGGGGGGCGGGGGAGACC.

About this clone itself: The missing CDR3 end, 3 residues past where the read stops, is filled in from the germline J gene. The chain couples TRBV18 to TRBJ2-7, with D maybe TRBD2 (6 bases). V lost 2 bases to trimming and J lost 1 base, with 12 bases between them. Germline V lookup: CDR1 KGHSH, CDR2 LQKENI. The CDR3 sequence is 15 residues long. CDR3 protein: CASSPSGTLSYEQYF. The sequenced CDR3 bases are TGTGCCAGCTCACCATCCGGGACTCTATCCTACGAG.

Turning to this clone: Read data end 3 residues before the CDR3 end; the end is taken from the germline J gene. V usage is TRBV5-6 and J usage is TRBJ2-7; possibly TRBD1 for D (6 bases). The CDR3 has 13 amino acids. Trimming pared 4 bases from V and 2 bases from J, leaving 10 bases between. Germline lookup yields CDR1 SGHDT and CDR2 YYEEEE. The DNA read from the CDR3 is TGTGCCAGCAGCCGACAGGACACCTACGAG. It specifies CASSRQDTYE. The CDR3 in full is CASSRQDTYEQYF.

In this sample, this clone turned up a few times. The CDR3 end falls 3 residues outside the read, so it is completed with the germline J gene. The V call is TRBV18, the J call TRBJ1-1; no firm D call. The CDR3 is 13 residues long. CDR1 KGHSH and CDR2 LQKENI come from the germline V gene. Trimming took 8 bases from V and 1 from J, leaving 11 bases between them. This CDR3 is CASQRLENTEAFF. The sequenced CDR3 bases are TGTGCCAGCCAGCGCTTGGAGAACACTGAA.

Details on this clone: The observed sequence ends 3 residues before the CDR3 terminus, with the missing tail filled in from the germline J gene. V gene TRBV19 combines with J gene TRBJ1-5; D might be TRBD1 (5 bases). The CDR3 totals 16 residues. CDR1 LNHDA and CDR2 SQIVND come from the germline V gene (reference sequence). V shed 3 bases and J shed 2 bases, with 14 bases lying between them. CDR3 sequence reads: CASSISVSGGNQPQHF. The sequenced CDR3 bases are TGTGCCAGTAGTATTTCCGTTTCGGGGGGCAATCAGCCC.

The CDR3 here is CASSSYRGGSEKLFF. CDR3 DNA (partial): TGTGCCAGCAGCTCCTACAGGGGAGGGAGTGAAAAA. V is TRBV7-9 and J is TRBJ1-4, with 7 bases fitting TRBD1. The CDR3 goes on 3 residues after the read ends, and that part is filled in from the germline J gene. CDR3 length: 15 amino acids. Trimming at V came to 4 bases and at J to 7 bases, leaving 9 bases not matched to a gene. Germline CDR1 reads SEHNR; CDR2 reads FQNEAQ (reference sequence).

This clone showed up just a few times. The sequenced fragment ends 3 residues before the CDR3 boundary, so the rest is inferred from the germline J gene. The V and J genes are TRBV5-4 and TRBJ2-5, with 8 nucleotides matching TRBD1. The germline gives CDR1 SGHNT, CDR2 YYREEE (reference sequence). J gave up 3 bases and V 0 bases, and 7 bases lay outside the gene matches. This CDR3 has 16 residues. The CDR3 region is CASSLGRQGAKETQYF. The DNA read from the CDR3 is TGTGCCAGCAGCTTGGGAAGGCAGGGGGCTAAAGAGACC. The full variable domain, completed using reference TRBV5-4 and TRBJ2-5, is ETGVTQSPTHLIKTRGQQVTLRCSSQSGHNTVSWYQQALGQGPQFIFQYYREEENGRGNFPPRFSGLQFPNYSSELNVNALELDDSALYLCASSLGRQGAKETQYFGPGTRLLVL.

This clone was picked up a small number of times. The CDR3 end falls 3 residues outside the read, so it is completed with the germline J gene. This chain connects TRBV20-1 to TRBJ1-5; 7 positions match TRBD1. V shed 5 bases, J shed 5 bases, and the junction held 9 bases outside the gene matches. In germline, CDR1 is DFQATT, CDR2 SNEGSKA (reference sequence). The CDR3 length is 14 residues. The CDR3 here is CSAAEQGSDQPQHF. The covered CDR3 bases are TGCAGTGCTGCAGAACAGGGGTCCGATCAGCCC.

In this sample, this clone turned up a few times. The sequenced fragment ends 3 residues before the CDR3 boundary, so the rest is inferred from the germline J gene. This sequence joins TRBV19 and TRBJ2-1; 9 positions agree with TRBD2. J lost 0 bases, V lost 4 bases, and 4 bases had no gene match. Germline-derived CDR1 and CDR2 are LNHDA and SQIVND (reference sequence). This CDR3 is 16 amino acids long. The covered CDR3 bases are TGTGCCAGTAGTAGCTTTAGCGGGAGCTCCTACAATGAG. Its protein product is CASSSFSGSSYNE. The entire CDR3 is CASSSFSGSSYNEQFF.

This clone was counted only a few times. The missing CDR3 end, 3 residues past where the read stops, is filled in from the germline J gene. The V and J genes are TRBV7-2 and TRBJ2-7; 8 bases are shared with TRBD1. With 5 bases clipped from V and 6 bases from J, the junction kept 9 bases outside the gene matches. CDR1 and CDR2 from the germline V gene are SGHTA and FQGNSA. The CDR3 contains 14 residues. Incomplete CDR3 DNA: TGTGCCAGCAGCGCCAGACAGGGGTCAGGCGAG. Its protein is CASSARQGSGE. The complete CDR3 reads CASSARQGSGEQYF.

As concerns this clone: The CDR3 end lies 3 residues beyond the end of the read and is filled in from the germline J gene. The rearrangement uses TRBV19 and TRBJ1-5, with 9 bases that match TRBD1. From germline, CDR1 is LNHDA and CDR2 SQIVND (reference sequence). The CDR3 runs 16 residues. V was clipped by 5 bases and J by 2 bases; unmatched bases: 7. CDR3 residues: CASSGGQGIGNQPQHF. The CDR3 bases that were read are TGTGCCAGTAGTGGGGGACAGGGAATCGGCAATCAGCCC.

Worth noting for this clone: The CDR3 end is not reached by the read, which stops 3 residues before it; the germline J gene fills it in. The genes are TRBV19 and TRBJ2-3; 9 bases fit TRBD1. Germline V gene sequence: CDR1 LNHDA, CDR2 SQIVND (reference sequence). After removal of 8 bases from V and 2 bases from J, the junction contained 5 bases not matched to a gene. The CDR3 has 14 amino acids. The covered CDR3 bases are TGTGCCAGTGACACAGGGGGCTACACAGATACG. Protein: CASDTGGYTDT. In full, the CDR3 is CASDTGGYTDTQYF.

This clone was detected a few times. Here the CDR3 reads CASSSTSGGYHEQYF. Incomplete CDR3 DNA: TGTGCCAGCAGCTCAACTAGCGGGGGGTATCACGAG. The genes are TRBV7-2 and TRBJ2-7; 12 nucleotides align to TRBD2. The CDR3 is cut off 3 residues early in the read; its end comes from the germline J gene. V was pared by 4 bases and J by 5 bases, with 6 bases of the junction left unmatched. CDR1 is SGHTA and CDR2 is FQGNSA in the germline V gene. The CDR3 has 15 amino acids.

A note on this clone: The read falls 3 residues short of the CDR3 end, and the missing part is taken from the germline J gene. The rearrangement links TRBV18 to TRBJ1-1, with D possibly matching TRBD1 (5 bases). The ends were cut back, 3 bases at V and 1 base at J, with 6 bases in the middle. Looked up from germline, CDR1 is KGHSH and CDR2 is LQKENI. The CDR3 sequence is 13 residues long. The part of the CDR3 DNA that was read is TGTGCCAGCTCACCTGGACAGAACACTGAA. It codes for CASSPGQNTE. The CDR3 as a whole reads CASSPGQNTEAFF.

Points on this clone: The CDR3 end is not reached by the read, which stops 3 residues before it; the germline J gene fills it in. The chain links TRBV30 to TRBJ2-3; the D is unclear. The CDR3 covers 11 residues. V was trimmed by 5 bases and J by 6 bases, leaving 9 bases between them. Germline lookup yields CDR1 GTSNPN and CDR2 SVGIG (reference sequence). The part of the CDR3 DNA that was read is TGTGCCTGGGGCCTGGCTGATACG. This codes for CAWGLADT. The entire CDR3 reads CAWGLADTQYF.

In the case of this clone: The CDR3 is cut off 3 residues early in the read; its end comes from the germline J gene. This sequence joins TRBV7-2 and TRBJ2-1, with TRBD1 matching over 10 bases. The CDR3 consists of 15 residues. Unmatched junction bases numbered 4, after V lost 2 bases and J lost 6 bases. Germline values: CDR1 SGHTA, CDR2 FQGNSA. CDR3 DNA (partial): TGTGCCAGCAGCTTACGGGACAGGGGCCCCAATGAG. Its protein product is CASSLRDRGPNE. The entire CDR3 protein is CASSLRDRGPNEQFF.

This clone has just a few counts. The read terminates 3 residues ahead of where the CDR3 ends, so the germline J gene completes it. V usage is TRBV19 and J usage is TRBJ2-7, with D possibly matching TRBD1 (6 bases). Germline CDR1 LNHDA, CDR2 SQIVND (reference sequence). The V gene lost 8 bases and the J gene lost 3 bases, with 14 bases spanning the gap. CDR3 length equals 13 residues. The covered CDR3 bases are TGTGCCAGTTCAACCGGGACAAGCTACGAG. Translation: CASSTGTSYE. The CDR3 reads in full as CASSTGTSYEQYF.

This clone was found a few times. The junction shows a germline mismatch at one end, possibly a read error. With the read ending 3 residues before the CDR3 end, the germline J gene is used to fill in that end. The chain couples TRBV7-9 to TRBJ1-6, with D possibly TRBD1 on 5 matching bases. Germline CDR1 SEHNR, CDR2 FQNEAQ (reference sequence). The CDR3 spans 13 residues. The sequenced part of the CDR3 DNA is TGTGCCAGCAGCTTAGGGGGCAGTTCAGCC. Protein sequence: CASSLGGSSA. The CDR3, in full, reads CASSLGGSSALHF. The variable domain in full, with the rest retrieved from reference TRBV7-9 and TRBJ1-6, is DTGVSQNPRHKITKRGQNVTFRCDPISEHNRLYWYRQTLGQGPEFLTYFQNEAQLEKSRLLSDRFSAERPKGSFSTLEIQRTEQGDSAMYLCASSLGGSSALHFGNGTRLTVT.

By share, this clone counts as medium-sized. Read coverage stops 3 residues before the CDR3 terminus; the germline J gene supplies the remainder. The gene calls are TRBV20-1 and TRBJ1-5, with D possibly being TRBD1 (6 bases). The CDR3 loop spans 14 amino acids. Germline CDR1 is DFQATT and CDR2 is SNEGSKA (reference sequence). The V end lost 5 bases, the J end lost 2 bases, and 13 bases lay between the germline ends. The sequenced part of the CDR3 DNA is TGCAGTGCTCGGGGGGCAGGAGGCAATCAGCCC. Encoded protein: CSARGAGGNQP. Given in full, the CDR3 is CSARGAGGNQPQHF.